The rows below give T cell receptor beta chains drawn from one sample of a study of shared clonotypes between healthy human individuals. Here immunoSEQ multiplex PCR was the method, and the copy in TCRdb shows in-frame clones only, minus some. This sample has 2,500,000 or so clones, with over 85% found just once. Source material: naive CD4+ T cells sorted from blood. All receptors derive from a man aged 18 to 29 in good health. Each CDR3 is given with its conserved first and last residue.

j_call | v_call | cdr3_aa
TRBJ2-2 | TRBV7-9 | CASSSSGGDGELFF
TRBJ2-7 | TRBV30 | CAWSKIAGSYEQYF
TRBJ1-5 | TRBV2 | CASRTSRGQGGQPQHF
TRBJ2-7 | TRBV10-3 | CAMARGLVSYEQYF
TRBJ1-1 | TRBV7-2 | CASSPGGKNTEAFF
TRBJ2-7 | TRBV7-8 | CASSLSRTGAYEQYF
TRBJ2-5 | TRBV10-3 | CAISESMVLRGETQYF
TRBJ1-4 | TRBV6-5 | CASRLGGYNEKLFF
TRBJ1-4 | TRBV14 | CASSPRIPGQGNEKLFF
TRBJ2-7 | TRBV5-1 | CASSTSGPYEQYF
TRBJ1-6 | TRBV4-1 | CASSPDRGRPPLHF
TRBJ1-1 | TRBV15 | CATSRQNTEAFF
TRBJ2-5 | TRBV9 | CASSPWGTSVSETQYF
TRBJ2-5 | TRBV6-4 | CASSSKDRHQETQYF
TRBJ2-1 | TRBV4-3 | CASSQRSGRVSYNEQFF
TRBJ1-1 | TRBV9 | CASSVAVNTEAFF
TRBJ2-5 | TRBV7-2 | CASRTSGRPEETQYF
TRBJ2-7 | TRBV15 | CATSSGGSSYEQYF
TRBJ2-5 | TRBV15 | CATSRAKETQYF
TRBJ2-5 | TRBV4-1 | CASSHLAGGQETQYF
TRBJ1-5 | TRBV29-1 | CSVTTGPGQPQHF
TRBJ2-2 | TRBV6-5 | CASKRASGSAGELFF
TRBJ2-5 | TRBV5-4 | CASRYYREETQYF
TRBJ1-6 | TRBV5-1 | CASSLSDPRDSPLHF
TRBJ1-5 | TRBV21-1 | CANRAGQGVNQPQHF
TRBJ2-7 | TRBV10-3 | CAIGSSGNEQYF
TRBJ1-2 | TRBV6-5 | CASSYSGTAANYGYTF
TRBJ2-2 | TRBV5-1 | CASSLVQANTGELFF
TRBJ1-1 | TRBV6-1 | CASSQIQVAEAFF
TRBJ1-2 | TRBV11-2 | CASSPVSAGGYTF
TRBJ1-6 | TRBV30 | CAWSVRRGQLNSPLHF
TRBJ2-2 | TRBV5-6 | CASSSDGQGAGELFF
TRBJ1-1 | TRBV7-9 | CASSPPAGTEAFF
TRBJ2-2 | TRBV6-6 | CASNPGTSSTGELFF
TRBJ1-1 | TRBV5-4 | CASSSMGQGGEAFF
TRBJ2-1 | TRBV13 | CASSVNSGGYNEQFF
TRBJ1-2 | TRBV27 | CASSSDAFYGYTF
TRBJ1-1 | TRBV14 | CASTSTVNTEAFF
TRBJ1-5 | TRBV10-3 | CAISESDEQPQHF
TRBJ2-2 | TRBV28 | CASSSGYTGELFF
TRBJ2-7 | TRBV27 | CASSSLGTSGSYEQYF
TRBJ1-1 | TRBV18 | CASSLHLGLANTEAFF
TRBJ2-7 | TRBV11-2 | CASSSYRDQANYEQYF
TRBJ1-5 | TRBV5-1 | CASSLAGSNQPQHF
TRBJ2-7 | TRBV7-2 | CASSNGLAGGPVRDYEQYF
TRBJ1-5 | TRBV7-8 | CASSLGRERAQPQHF
TRBJ2-5 | TRBV6-5 | CASSYTRTGGGETQYF
TRBJ1-2 | TRBV10-3 | CAIAGENYGYTF